The TCR beta chain under discussion was sequenced for a study of beta chain features in type 1 diabetes. The study, taken as a whole, reports: People with Type 1 diabetes carried modestly yet significantly shorter TCRB CDR3s in all four CD4+ subsets. Naive, central memory and Treg TCRB repertoires appeared more alike in patients than in healthy donors.

Sorting of CD4+ naive, central memory, regulatory and stem cell-like memory cells was performed via CD45RO/CCR7/CD25/CD127/CD95/CD27. Since all of the isolated RNA was reverse transcribed, expressed TCRB transcripts were what got sequenced. Roughly 3.6 million reads on average were seen across naive, central memory and regulatory T cell samples. Only in-frame clones appear in the TCRdb table, and some are missing; sequencing was by immunoSEQ multiplex PCR. The sample shows 300,000 to 400,000 clones, roughly 8% of them seen only once. Regarding this clone: No antigen is known for it.

Germline V gene sequence: CDR1 SGHVS, CDR2 FQNEAQ. Between the trimmed V and J ends, which lost 5 bases and 7 bases, there was a span of 14 bases. The CDR3 has 13 residues. The receptor was isolated from a woman under 30 in good health. V is TRBV7-8 and J is TRBJ1-2; no firm D call. Source material: central memory CD4+ T cells from blood. Here the CDR3 reads CASSPEAPGGYTF. The CDR3 DNA reads TGTGCCAGCAGCCCAGAGGCGCCTGGTGGCTACACCTTC.